The subject of this entry is one T cell receptor beta chain. This clone is a singleton in its sample. Its target antigen remains unknown. Base qualities are not recorded, but no much larger clone differs from it by a single base. The immunoSEQ Assay, a bias-controlled multiplex PCR, was used to amplify TCRbeta CDR3 regions from genomic DNA. From the authors' description of their analysis: Within the assay, amplification of reference gene primers was used to estimate how many nucleated cells each sample contained. Sequence reads were collapsed and filtered to measure the absolute abundance of every unique TCRbeta CDR3 rearrangement. For each sample, productive Simpson clonality was calculated as the square root of Simpson's diversity index over productive rearrangements. As stored in TCRdb, this immuneACCESS dataset retains in-frame rearrangements with V and J assigned. A fraction of the clones does not appear; measured against another copy, unresolved V genes explain less than half of the discrepancy, and the remainder lacks a known reason. From that table come the V and J calls and clone size; the DNA was used to work out D and trimming. The sample table shows under 200,000 clones, and approximately 80% are seen once. Jointly, the top ten make up under 3.5% of the sample.

The data were obtained in a study of blood T cell repertoires in COVID-19 (dated by TCRdb to 2018 to 2021). About the investigation overall: Collaborator samples came from the United States, Italy and Spain and covered acute and convalescent phases of COVID-19. The material from the prospective study consisted of cDNA or gDNA derived from T cells, B-cell-depleted T cells, or PBMCs. Subjects who had been exposed to COVID-19, were actively infected with it, or had recovered from it provided the deeply sampled blood TCRbeta repertoires that made up the dataset. The repertoires were released in a freely available public database meant as a resource for research on the immune response to SARS-CoV-2. Samples came from the ongoing ImmuneRACE study (first 160 participants) plus 1,254 subjects from 6 global collaborators. Sample metadata almost always included a de-identified subject ID, COVID-19 status, age in years and sex. Where available, HLA class I and class II types were obtained from metadata supplied by the sample provider rather than from assay-based typing.

Collaborating institutions collected whole blood in K2EDTA tubes following their own protocols. Collaborator samples were shipped for TCRbeta analysis as frozen whole blood, isolated PBMCs, or DNA extracted from either sample type. CDR1 SEHNR and CDR2 FQNEAQ were looked up in the germline V gene (reference sequence). The trim is 4 bases for V and 2 bases for J, with a gap of 7 bases between the germline ends. The CDR3, cysteine through phenylalanine, is 13 amino acids long. Here the CDR3 DNA is all that survives: 39 bases in frame from base 1. What the research found in general, with its limitations: Clinical and demographic metadata were provided uncurated, with the amount varying by source and participant.

This receptor was obtained from a woman aged 55-69 years with acute or convalescent COVID-19. The sample was peripheral blood. The chain is made from TRBV7-9 and TRBJ2-3; the best D guess is TRBD1, with 5 bases matching. CDR3 sequence: CASSWGATDTQYF. The DNA sequence reads TGTGCCAGCAGCTGGGGCGCCACAGATACGCAGTATTTT.